These 13 T cell receptor beta chains share one sample of origin, sequenced in a study of blood T cells in healthy people across ages. For the second PCR, which ran for about 7 to 12 cycles, a sample-barcoded 5' primer and a J-beta primer mix were used. TCRdb itself ran the 5' RACE reads through MiXCR, one entry per CDR3 protein. The sample has about 640,000 distinct CDR3 sequences, 25% to 35% seen once; the top ten hold 15% to 17%. The sample comprised blood. These receptors were taken from an elderly woman in good health.

This clonotype was observed many times. The chain joins TRBV9 to TRBJ2-7, with a possible D match to TRBD1 (6 bases). The germline gives CDR1 SGDLS, CDR2 YYNGEE. V was cut by 4 bases and J by 7 bases, with 15 bases left in between. The CDR3 is 13 amino acids. The CDR3 DNA is TGTGCCAGCAGCCGGGACATCTTAGTTGAGCAGTACTTC. Translated, it gives CASSRDILVEQYF. Looking up the rest from reference TRBV9 and TRBJ2-7 gives the full variable domain: DSGVTQTPKHLITATGQRVTLRCSPRSGDLSVYWYQQSLDQGLQFLIQYYNGEERAKGNILERFSAQQFPDLHSELNLSSLELGDSALYFCASSRDILVEQYFGPGTRLTVT.

This clonotype was detected many times. The chain combines TRBV5-1 with TRBJ2-3; a possible D gene is TRBD2 (6 bases). Trimming removed 3 bases from V and 10 bases from J, with 12 bases in between. The CDR3 has 12 residues. Germline V gives CDR1 SGHRS, CDR2 YFSETQ. The CDR3 nucleotides are TGCGCCAGCAGCTACGCGGGGAACCCGCAGTATTTT. Its protein is CASSYAGNPQYF. Variable domain in full (rest from reference TRBV5-1 and TRBJ2-3): KAGVTQTPRYLIKTRGQQVTLSCSPISGHRSVSWYQQTPGQGLQFLFEYFSETQRNKGNFPGRFSGRQFSNSRSEMNVSTLELGDSALYLCASSYAGNPQYFGPGTRLTVL.

This clonotype was recorded a few times. A much larger clone lies a single base off, so this may be a read error. CDR3 nucleotides: TGTGCCAGCAGCCTCCTAGGACTAGCGGGGGGCACAGATGCGCAGTATTTT. This gives the protein CASSLLGLAGGTDAQYF. The genes are TRBV12-3 or TRBV12-4 and TRBJ2-3, with 14 bases fitting TRBD2. This CDR3 contains 17 residues.

This clonotype was counted only a few times. The gene calls are TRBV30 and TRBJ1-6; D is undetermined. The CDR3 covers 12 residues. The germline gives CDR1 GTSNPN, CDR2 SVGIG (reference sequence). The V end lost 0 bases, the J end lost 7 bases, and 4 bases lay between the germline ends. The CDR3 region has the DNA TGTGCCTGGAGTGTTCCGAATTCACCCCTCCACTTT. Residues: CAWSVPNSPLHF.

As regards this clonotype: Just one base apart from a much larger clone, this may be a read error. V usage is TRBV28 and J usage is TRBJ2-1; TRBD1 matches at 7 bases. V trimming: 9 bases; J trimming: 4 bases; junction bases outside the gene matches: 6. Germline V gene sequence: CDR1 MDHEN, CDR2 SYDVKM. The CDR3 totals 13 residues. As DNA, the CDR3 is TGTGCCAGTAGATGGACAGGATACAATGAGCAGTTCTTC. Its translation: CASRWTGYNEQFF.

The chain joins TRBV27 to TRBJ1-1; 7 nucleotides line up with TRBD1. The trim removed 7 bases at V and 4 bases at J, leaving 12 bases unmatched. In germline, CDR1 is MNHEY, CDR2 SMNVEV (reference sequence). The CDR3 totals 15 residues. The CDR3 coding sequence is TGTGCCAGCACCTTGGAGGCAGGGGGAGTCACTGAAGCTTTCTTT. It translates to CASTLEAGGVTEAFF.

The gene calls are TRBV5-1 and TRBJ2-7, with TRBD1 as a possible D gene (6 bases). Germline CDR1 is SGHRS and CDR2 is YFSETQ. V was clipped by 5 bases and J by 0 bases, with 12 bases between them. This CDR3 spans 14 amino acids. The CDR3 DNA reads as TGCGCCAGCAGAAAAGAGGGGGACTCCTACGAGCAGTACTTC. Translation gives CASRKEGDSYEQYF.

In this sample, this clonotype turned up once. This may arise from a read error, as a much more abundant clone is one base away. J is TRBJ2-3 and V is TRBV20-1; D gene unclear. The V gene's germline CDR1 is DFQATT and CDR2 SNEGSKA (reference sequence). Trimming left V 8 bases short and J 8 bases short, with 17 bases between. There are 12 residues in the CDR3. The CDR3 sequence is CSTEGRAGTQYF. The CDR3, as DNA: TGCAGTACCGAAGGTCGCGCAGGTACGCAGTATTTT.

This clonotype came up a few times. V is TRBV20-1 and J is TRBJ2-2; 12 bases line up with TRBD2. The CDR3 runs 16 residues. Germline loops: CDR1 DFQATT, CDR2 SNEGSKA (reference sequence). The ends lost 5 bases at V and 2 bases at J; junction bases unmatched: 6. CDR3 bases: TGCAGTGCTTGGCCTAGCGGGGGGGAAAACACCGGGGAGCTGTTTTTT. Translated: CSAWPSGGENTGELFF.

The chain uses TRBV15 and TRBJ1-4; D is undetermined. The CDR3 runs 15 residues. V was trimmed by 0 bases and J by 4 bases, leaving 9 bases between them. The germline V gene encodes CDR1 LNHNV and CDR2 YYDKDF (reference sequence). This chain's CDR3 is CATSRDLGINEKLFF. The DNA of the CDR3 is TGTGCCACCAGCAGAGATTTGGGGATTAATGAAAAACTGTTTTTT.

This clonotype has just a few counts. The chain uses TRBV7-3 and TRBJ2-2, with a weak D call TRBD1 (5 bases). Germline V CDR1 and CDR2: SGHTA, FQGTGA. The CDR3 has 14 amino acids. The V and J ends lost 5 bases and 7 bases respectively, with 14 bases between them. CDR3 amino acids: CASSAQGIGGELFF. The CDR3 region has the DNA TGTGCCAGCAGCGCTCAGGGAATCGGCGGGGAGCTGTTTTTT.

Regarding this clonotype: One base away lies a much larger clone, so this may be a sequencing read error. The chain links TRBV28 to TRBJ2-5; D gene uncertain. CDR1 and CDR2 from the germline V gene are MDHEN and SYDVKM. The CDR3 runs to 11 residues. V gave up 2 bases and J gave up 11 bases, with 9 bases separating them. The CDR3 spells CASSLRSEQYF. CDR3 nucleotide sequence: TGTGCCAGCAGTTTAAGGAGTGAGCAGTACTTC.

The V and J genes are TRBV29-1 and TRBJ1-1; D is ambiguous. Germline values: CDR1 SQVTM, CDR2 ANQGSEA. This CDR3 contains 12 residues. Trimming removed 5 bases from V and 0 bases from J, with 7 bases in between. The CDR3 sequence is CSVYTMNTEAFF. The CDR3 DNA is TGCAGCGTTTATACGATGAACACTGAAGCTTTCTTT.